This T cell receptor beta chain was sequenced for a study of T cell repertoires in cytomegalovirus infection. Overall study: Newly reported HLA-C-restricted and thoroughly characterized HLA-B-restricted CMV epitopes were employed. Study-wide results and limits: In two of eight donors, the top clonotype was HLA-C-restricted CMV-specific.

Via MiXCR, TCRdb re-called the reads, giving one row per CDR3 protein. The table lists about half a million distinct CDR3 sequences, about 33% of them singletons. Concerning this clonotype: Its matching antigen is unknown.

CDR3 length: 13 amino acids. Looked up from germline, CDR1 is SGHVT and CDR2 is SQSDAQ. The V end lost 5 bases, the J end lost 4 bases, and 9 bases lay between the germline ends. This TCR was recovered from a human donor in good health (CMV status not recorded). Some clones in this sample may be carry-over from other donors' samples. The chain uses TRBV7-4 and TRBJ2-1; TRBD2 is a possible D gene (5 bases). The starting material was cultured PBMCs, obtained from culture after CMV antigen stimulation. The CDR3 region has the DNA TGTGCCAGCAGCGCGAGGGCATACAATGAGCAGTTCTTC. This encodes CASSARAYNEQFF.